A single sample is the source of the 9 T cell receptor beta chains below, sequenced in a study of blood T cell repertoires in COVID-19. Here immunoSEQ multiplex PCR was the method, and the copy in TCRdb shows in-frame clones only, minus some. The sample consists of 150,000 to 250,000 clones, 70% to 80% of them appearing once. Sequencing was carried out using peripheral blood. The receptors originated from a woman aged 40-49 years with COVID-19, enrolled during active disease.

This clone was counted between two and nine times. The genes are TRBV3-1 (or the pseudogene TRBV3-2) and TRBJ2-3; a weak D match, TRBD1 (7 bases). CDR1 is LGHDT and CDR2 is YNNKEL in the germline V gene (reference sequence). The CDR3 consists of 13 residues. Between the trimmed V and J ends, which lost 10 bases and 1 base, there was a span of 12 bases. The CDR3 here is CATGGSRTDTQYF. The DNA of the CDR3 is TGTGCCACAGGGGGGTCCCGCACAGATACGCAGTATTTT.

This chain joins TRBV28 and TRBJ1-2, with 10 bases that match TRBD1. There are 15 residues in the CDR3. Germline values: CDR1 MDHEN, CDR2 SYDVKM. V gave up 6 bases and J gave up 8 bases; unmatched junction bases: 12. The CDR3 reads CASSPTGGSLGGYTF. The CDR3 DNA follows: TGTGCCAGCAGCCCGACAGGGGGCAGTTTGGGCGGCTACACCTTC.

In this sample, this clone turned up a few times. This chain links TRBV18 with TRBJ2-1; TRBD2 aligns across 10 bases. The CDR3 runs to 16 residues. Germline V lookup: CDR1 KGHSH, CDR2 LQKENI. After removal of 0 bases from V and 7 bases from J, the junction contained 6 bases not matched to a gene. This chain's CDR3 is CASSPPGLARRNEQFF. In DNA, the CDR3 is TGTGCCAGCTCACCACCGGGACTAGCGAGAAGGAATGAGCAGTTCTTC.

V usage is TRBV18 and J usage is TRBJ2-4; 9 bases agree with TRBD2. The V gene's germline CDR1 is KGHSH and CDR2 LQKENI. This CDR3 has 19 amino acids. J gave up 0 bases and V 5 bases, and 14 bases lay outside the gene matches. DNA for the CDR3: TGTGCCAGCTCATTTTATAGCGGGGGACCCACCTTAGCCAAAAACATTCAGTACTTC. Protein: CASSFYSGGPTLAKNIQYF.

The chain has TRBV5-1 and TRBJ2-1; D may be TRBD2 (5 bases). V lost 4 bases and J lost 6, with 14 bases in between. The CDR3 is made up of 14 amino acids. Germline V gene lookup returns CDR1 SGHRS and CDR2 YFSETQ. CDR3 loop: CASSPVPSPNEQFF. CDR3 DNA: TGCGCCAGCAGCCCGGTGCCTAGCCCCAATGAGCAGTTCTTC. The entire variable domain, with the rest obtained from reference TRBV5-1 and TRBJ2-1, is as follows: KAGVTQTPRYLIKTRGQQVTLSCSPISGHRSVSWYQQTPGQGLQFLFEYFSETQRNKGNFPGRFSGRQFSNSRSEMNVSTLELGDSALYLCASSPVPSPNEQFFGPGTRLTVL.

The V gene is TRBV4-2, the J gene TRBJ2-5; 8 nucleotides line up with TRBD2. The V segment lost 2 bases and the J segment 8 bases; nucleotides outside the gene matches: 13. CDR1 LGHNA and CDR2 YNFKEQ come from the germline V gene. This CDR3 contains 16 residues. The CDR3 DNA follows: TGTGCCAGCAGCCAAACATCCAGCGGGGGCCTGGGTACCCAGTACTTC. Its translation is CASSQTSSGGLGTQYF.

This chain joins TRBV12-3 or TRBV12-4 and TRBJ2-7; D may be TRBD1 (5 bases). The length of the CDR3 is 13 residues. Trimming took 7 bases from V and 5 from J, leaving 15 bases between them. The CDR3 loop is CASTTTARNEQYF. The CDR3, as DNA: TGTGCCAGCACCACGACAGCGAGGAACGAGCAGTACTTC.

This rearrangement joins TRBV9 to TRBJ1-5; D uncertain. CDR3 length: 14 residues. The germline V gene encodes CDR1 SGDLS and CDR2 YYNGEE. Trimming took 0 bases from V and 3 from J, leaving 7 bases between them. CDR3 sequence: CASSVGVSNQPQHF. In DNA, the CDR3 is TGTGCCAGCAGCGTAGGAGTGTCCAATCAGCCCCAGCATTTT. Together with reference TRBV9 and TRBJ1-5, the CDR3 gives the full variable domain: DSGVTQTPKHLITATGQRVTLRCSPRSGDLSVYWYQQSLDQGLQFLIQYYNGEERAKGNILERFSAQQFPDLHSELNLSSLELGDSALYFCASSVGVSNQPQHFGDGTRLSIL.

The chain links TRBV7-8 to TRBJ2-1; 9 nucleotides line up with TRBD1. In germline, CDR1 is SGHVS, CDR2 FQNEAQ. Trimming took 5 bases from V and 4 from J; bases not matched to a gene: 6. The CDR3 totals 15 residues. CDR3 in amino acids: CASSHGQGSYNEQFF. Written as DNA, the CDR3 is TGTGCCAGCAGCCACGGACAGGGGAGTTACAATGAGCAGTTCTTC.